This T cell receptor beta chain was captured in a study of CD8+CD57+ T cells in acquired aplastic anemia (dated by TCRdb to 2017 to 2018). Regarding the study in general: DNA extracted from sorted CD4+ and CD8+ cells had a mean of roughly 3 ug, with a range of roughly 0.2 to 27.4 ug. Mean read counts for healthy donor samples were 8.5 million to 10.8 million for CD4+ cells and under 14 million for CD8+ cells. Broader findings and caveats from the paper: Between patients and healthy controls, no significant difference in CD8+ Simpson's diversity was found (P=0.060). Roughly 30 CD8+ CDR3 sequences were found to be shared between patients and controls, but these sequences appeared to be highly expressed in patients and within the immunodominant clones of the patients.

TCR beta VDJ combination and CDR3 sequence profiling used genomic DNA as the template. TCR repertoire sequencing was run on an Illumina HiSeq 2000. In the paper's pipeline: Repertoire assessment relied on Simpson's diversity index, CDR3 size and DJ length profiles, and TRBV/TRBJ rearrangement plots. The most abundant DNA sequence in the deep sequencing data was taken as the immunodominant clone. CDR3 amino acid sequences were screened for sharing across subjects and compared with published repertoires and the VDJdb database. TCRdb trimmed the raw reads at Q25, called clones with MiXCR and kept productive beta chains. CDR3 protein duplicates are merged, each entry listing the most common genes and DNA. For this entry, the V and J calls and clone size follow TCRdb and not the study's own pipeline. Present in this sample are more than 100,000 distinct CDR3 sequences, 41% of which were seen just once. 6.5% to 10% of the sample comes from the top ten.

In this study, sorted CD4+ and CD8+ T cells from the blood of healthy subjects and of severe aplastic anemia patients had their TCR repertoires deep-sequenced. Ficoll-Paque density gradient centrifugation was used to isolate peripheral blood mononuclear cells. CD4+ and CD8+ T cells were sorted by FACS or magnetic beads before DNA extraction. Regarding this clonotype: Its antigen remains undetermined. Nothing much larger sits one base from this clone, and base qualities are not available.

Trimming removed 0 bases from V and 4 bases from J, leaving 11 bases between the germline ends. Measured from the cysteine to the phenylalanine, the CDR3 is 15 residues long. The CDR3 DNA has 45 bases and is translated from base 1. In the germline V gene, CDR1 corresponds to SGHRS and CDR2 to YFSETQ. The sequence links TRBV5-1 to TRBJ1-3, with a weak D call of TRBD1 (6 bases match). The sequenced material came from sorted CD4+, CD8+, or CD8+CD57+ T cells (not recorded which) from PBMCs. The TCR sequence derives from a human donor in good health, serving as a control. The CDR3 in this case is CASSLAGAKGNTIYF. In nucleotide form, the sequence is TGCGCCAGCAGCTTGGCAGGGGCGAAAGGAAACACCATATATTTT. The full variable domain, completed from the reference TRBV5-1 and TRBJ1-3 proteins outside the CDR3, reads KAGVTQTPRYLIKTRGQQVTLSCSPISGHRSVSWYQQTPGQGLQFLFEYFSETQRNKGNFPGRFSGRQFSNSRSEMNVSTLELGDSALYLCASSLAGAKGNTIYFGEGSWLTVV.